Listed here are 17 T cell receptor beta chains from one sample, sequenced in a study of T cell changes during pregnancy in multiple sclerosis. Method: immunoSEQ multiplex PCR; TCRdb's copy keeps in-frame clones and lacks some. The sample lists more than 35,000 clones; about 91% were seen once. The sequences come from CD4+ T cells from peripheral blood mononuclear cells, collected in the third trimester of pregnancy. Receptors were obtained from a female donor in good health, enrolled as a control in a pregnancy study.

The chain links TRBV7-9 to TRBJ1-4; 9 nucleotides match TRBD1. V was pared by 5 bases and J by 7 bases, with 5 bases of the junction left unmatched. The CDR3 covers 14 residues. Germline CDR1 SEHNR, CDR2 FQNEAQ (reference sequence). CDR3: CASSRGTGLEKLFF. In DNA, the CDR3 is TGTGCCAGCAGCCGAGGGACAGGGCTTGAAAAACTGTTTTTT.

The J gene is TRBJ2-3, the V gene TRBV18; 10 bases agree with TRBD2. Germline V gives CDR1 KGHSH, CDR2 LQKENI. The CDR3 consists of 15 residues. V shed 1 base, J shed 6 bases, and the junction held 4 bases outside the gene matches. CDR3 amino acids: CASSPQRGGPDTQYF. The CDR3 DNA follows: TGTGCCAGCTCACCACAGCGGGGGGGCCCCGATACGCAGTATTTT.

This chain joins TRBV5-1 and TRBJ2-1; possible D gene TRBD2, 6 bases. The germline V gene has CDR1 SGHRS and CDR2 YFSETQ. This CDR3 comprises 15 residues. V shed 0 bases and J shed 0 bases, with 7 bases lying between them. This CDR3 is CASSLDGGSYNEQFF. CDR3 nucleotide sequence: TGCGCCAGCAGCTTGGACGGGGGCTCCTACAATGAGCAGTTCTTC.

Details on this clone: Distinct nucleotide sequences in the sample also encode this CDR3. V usage is TRBV4-2 and J usage is TRBJ1-6; unclear D gene. Trimming removed 4 bases at V and 13 bases at J, with 11 bases between. The germline V gene has CDR1 LGHNA and CDR2 YNFKEQ. CDR3 size: 12 residues. CDR3 in amino acids: CASSLGRGPLHF. The CDR3 DNA reads as TGTGCCAGCAGCCTGGGTCGAGGGCCCCTCCACTTT.

The genes are TRBV4-1 and TRBJ2-1; 13 positions agree with TRBD2. The length of the CDR3 is 17 residues. Trimming removed 1 base from V and 10 bases from J; junction bases left unmatched: 10. Germline V gene lookup returns CDR1 MGHRA and CDR2 YSYEKL. The CDR3 loop is CASSQGGGLAGAGEQFF. The CDR3 DNA follows: TGCGCCAGCAGCCAAGGGGGAGGACTAGCGGGAGCGGGGGAGCAGTTCTTC.

This rearrangement joins TRBV11-3 to TRBJ2-1; 7 nucleotides line up with TRBD1. The V and J ends lost 5 bases and 7 bases, in that order; junction bases with no gene match: 17. Germline CDR1 is SGHNT and CDR2 is YENEEA. The CDR3 length is 17 residues. CDR3 loop: CASSPGLGQHWLNEQFF. The CDR3 DNA is TGTGCCAGCAGCCCGGGTCTGGGACAGCATTGGCTGAATGAGCAGTTCTTC. The full variable domain, rest sourced from reference TRBV11-3 and TRBJ2-1, is EAGVVQSPRYKIIEKKQPVAFWCNPISGHNTLYWYLQNLGQGPELLIRYENEEAVDDSQLPKDRFSAERLKGVDSTLKIQPAELGDSAVYLCASSPGLGQHWLNEQFFGPGTRLTVL.

V is TRBV29-1 and J is TRBJ2-1; 8 nucleotides line up with TRBD1. In germline, CDR1 is SQVTM, CDR2 ANQGSEA. V gave up 5 bases and J gave up 1 base; unmatched junction bases: 4. This CDR3 spans 14 amino acids. CDR3 coding DNA: TGCAGCGTTAGGACAGGGTGGTCCTACAATGAGCAGTTCTTC. It translates to CSVRTGWSYNEQFF.

The chain carries TRBV20-1 and TRBJ2-1, with D tentatively TRBD2 (7 bases). Trimming stripped 6 bases from V and 14 bases from J, with 17 bases between. This CDR3 has 11 amino acids. Germline loops: CDR1 DFQATT, CDR2 SNEGSKA (reference sequence). CDR3 region: CSAIMGGPEFF. DNA for the CDR3: TGCAGTGCCATCATGGGGGGGCCGGAGTTCTTC.

V gene TRBV30 combines with J gene TRBJ1-5; 9 nucleotides match TRBD1. The germline V gene has CDR1 GTSNPN and CDR2 SVGIG (reference sequence). V was pared by 1 base and J by 3 bases, with 4 bases of the junction left unmatched. CDR3 length: 15 residues. The CDR3 loop is CAWSDGTGINQPQHF. In DNA form, the CDR3 reads TGTGCCTGGAGTGACGGGACAGGGATCAATCAGCCCCAGCATTTT.

In its sample, this clone was seen once. The chain employs TRBV30 and TRBJ1-2, with TRBD1 matching over 8 bases. Trimming removed 2 bases from V and 6 bases from J; junction bases left unmatched: 5. The length of the CDR3 is 13 residues. CDR1 is GTSNPN, CDR2 SVGIG, per germline (reference sequence). The CDR3 DNA reads TGTGCCTGGAGTATGACAGGGGCGGATGGCTACACCTTC. This gives the protein CAWSMTGADGYTF. Full variable domain (remainder filled in from reference TRBV30 and TRBJ1-2): SQTIHQWPATLVQPVGSPLSLECTVEGTSNPNLYWYRQAAGRGLQLLFYSVGIGQISSEVPQNLSASRPQDRQFILSSKKLLLSDSGFYLCAWSMTGADGYTFGSGTRLTVV.

The chain employs TRBV7-2 and TRBJ1-6, with D perhaps TRBD1 (6 bases). The germline V gene has CDR1 SGHTA and CDR2 FQGNSA. The V gene lost 1 base and the J gene lost 10 bases, with 14 bases spanning the gap. This CDR3 has 15 amino acids. This chain's CDR3 is CASSLVGPRGSPLHF. The DNA of the CDR3 is TGTGCCAGCAGCTTAGTCGGCCCCAGGGGCTCACCCCTCCACTTT.

The V and J genes are TRBV14 and TRBJ2-1; 10 bases match TRBD2. CDR3 length equals 15 residues. V trimming: 2 bases; J trimming: 8 bases; junction bases outside the gene matches: 6. Germline values: CDR1 SGHDN, CDR2 FVKESK. The CDR3 DNA reads as TGTGCCAGCAGCCAAAATCTAGCGGGAGTCCATGAGCAGTTCTTC. It encodes CASSQNLAGVHEQFF.

V and J are TRBV11-2 and TRBJ2-1, with 13 positions matching TRBD2. The CDR3 extends over 17 amino acids. With V trimmed by 0 bases and J by 9 bases, 8 bases remained unmatched. Germline V CDR1 and CDR2: SGHAT, FQNNGV. CDR3 sequence reads: CASSLDLGLAGVLEQFF. The CDR3 DNA follows: TGTGCCAGCAGCTTAGATCTTGGACTAGCGGGAGTGCTTGAGCAGTTCTTC.

This clone was recorded once. The gene calls are TRBV6-1 and TRBJ2-1, with D perhaps matching TRBD1 (6 bases). The CDR3 length is 16 residues. Germline-derived CDR1 and CDR2 are MNHNS and SASEGT. Deletions cut 7 bases from V and 6 bases from J, with 22 bases between. The CDR3 spells CASTDLQGRVGNEQFF. The CDR3 DNA reads TGTGCCAGCACTGACCTCCAGGGGCGTGTAGGCAATGAGCAGTTCTTC.

The chain combines TRBV19 with TRBJ1-1, with D maybe TRBD1 (6 bases). The CDR3 contains 15 residues. With 7 bases removed from V and 8 bases from J, the gap between germline ends came to 23 bases. Germline lookup yields CDR1 LNHDA and CDR2 SQIVND (reference sequence). DNA of the CDR3: TGTGCCAGTACCTTGAAACTCACAGGGCACCAAGAAGCTTTCTTT. Its translation is CASTLKLTGHQEAFF.

The chain carries TRBV15 and TRBJ1-1; 7 bases are a match to TRBD1. The CDR3 spans 14 residues. Germline V lookup: CDR1 LNHNV, CDR2 YYDKDF (reference sequence). V lost 8 bases, J lost 6 bases, and 12 bases stayed unmatched. CDR3 loop: CATRQGAGEAEAFF. CDR3 nucleotides: TGTGCCACCCGACAGGGCGCAGGGGAAGCTGAAGCTTTCTTT.

The rearrangement joins TRBV27 to TRBJ2-7; D gene ambiguous. V was cut by 5 bases and J by 6 bases, with 23 bases left in between. CDR3 length: 16 residues. CDR1 is MNHEY, CDR2 SMNVEV, per germline (reference sequence). For the CDR3, the DNA is TGTGCCAGCAGTCCCTATCCTTTTGGCAGGCTCTCCGAGCAGTACTTC. This encodes CASSPYPFGRLSEQYF.